This entry features one TCR beta chain sequence. Its target is not known. This specimen belongs to a study of CD8+CD57+ T cells in acquired aplastic anemia. Turning to the study itself: Sorted CD4+ and CD8+ cells gave an average of approximately 3 ug of DNA. Some 10 million reads were obtained on average for healthy donor CD4+ cells.

Trimming removed 6 bases from V and 2 bases from J, with 9 bases in between. Germline values: CDR1 KGHDR, CDR2 SFDVKD. CDR3 length: 13 residues. Findings and caveats of the study: Significant differences in CD8+ Simpson's diversity were not observed between patients and controls. Common to patients and controls were approximately 30 CD8+ CDR3 sequences.

It was genomic DNA that served as the template for profiling TCR beta VDJ and CDR3. MiXCR was run by TCRdb on the reads, yielding one entry per CDR3 protein. The sample includes approximately 130,000 distinct CDR3 sequences, less than 45% of them seen just once. The material sequenced was sorted CD4+, CD8+, or CD8+CD57+ T cells (not recorded which) from PBMCs. The gene calls are TRBV24-1 and TRBJ1-2, with D maybe TRBD1 (6 bases). This TCR was sampled from a human donor in good health, serving as a control. In nucleotides, the CDR3 is TGTGCCACCAGTACCGGGGGCAACTATGGCTACACCTTC. It specifies CATSTGGNYGYTF.